This passage covers 19 T cell receptor beta chains from one sample sequenced in a study of blood T cell repertoires in COVID-19. Using immunoSEQ multiplex PCR, the repertoire was profiled, and TCRdb retains in-frame clones only, with some absent. The top ten clones hold 1.5% to 2% of a sample with 140,000 or so clones, less than 85% of them seen once. The sequenced material came from PBMCs or T cells enriched from blood (not recorded which). The receptor set was obtained from a woman under 30 who had been exposed to COVID-19.

This chain links TRBV11-1 with TRBJ2-7; D possibly corresponds to TRBD2 (5 bases). V was cut by 3 bases and J by 0 bases, with 9 bases left in between. From germline, CDR1 is SGHAT and CDR2 FQDESV (reference sequence). The CDR3 has 14 amino acids. Here the CDR3 DNA reads TGTGCCAGCAGCTTGAGGGAAACCTCCTACGAGCAGTACTTC. It is translated as CASSLRETSYEQYF.

This clone has only a few counts. The rearrangement uses TRBV6-2 or TRBV6-3 and TRBJ1-1, with no clear D. This CDR3 contains 15 residues. Germline V gene data show CDR1 as MNHEY and CDR2 as SVGEGT. V was shortened by 2 bases and J by 0 bases, with 10 bases between the two germline ends. CDR3 residues: CASSYGPSMNTEAFF. CDR3 in DNA: TGTGCCAGCAGTTACGGGCCGAGCATGAACACTGAAGCTTTCTTT.

The chain combines TRBV14 with TRBJ2-7, with 7 positions matching TRBD1. The CDR3 loop spans 18 amino acids. Germline lookup yields CDR1 SGHDN and CDR2 FVKESK. J was trimmed by 6 bases and V by 3 bases; bases with no gene match: 20. The CDR3 here is CASSHGAWFGQVTSEQYF. The CDR3, as DNA: TGTGCCAGCAGCCATGGGGCGTGGTTTGGACAGGTGACCTCCGAGCAGTACTTC.

The J gene is TRBJ2-3, the V gene TRBV10-1; 8 bases align to TRBD2. Germline values: CDR1 WNHNN, CDR2 SYGVQD (reference sequence). Trimming cost V 4 bases and J 2 bases; bases outside gene matches: 14. The CDR3 sequence is 18 residues long. The CDR3 here is CASSGGRRGAGATDTQYF. The CDR3 DNA follows: TGCGCCAGCAGTGGAGGGAGAAGGGGAGCGGGGGCCACAGATACGCAGTATTTT.

This clone occurred once. This chain links TRBV6-5 with TRBJ1-1; TRBD1 matches 10 bases. The germline gives CDR1 MNHEY, CDR2 SVGAGI. This CDR3 contains 14 residues. J lost 0 bases, V lost 10 bases, and 5 bases had no gene match. This chain's CDR3 is CAIRTGGMNTEAFF. The CDR3 bases are TGTGCCATCAGGACAGGGGGAATGAACACTGAAGCTTTCTTT.

V is TRBV4-1 and J is TRBJ1-3, with 7 nucleotides matching TRBD1. V lost 0 bases, J lost 8 bases, and 4 bases stayed unmatched. CDR1 and CDR2 (germline): MGHRA, YSYEKL. This CDR3 region has 14 residues. CDR3 in amino acids: CASSQDQQGDTIYF. CDR3 bases: TGCGCCAGCAGCCAAGACCAGCAGGGGGACACCATATATTTT.

The CDR3 DNA follows: TGTGCCAGCAGATCCGGGACTGGCTCCTACGAGCAGTACTTC. It yields the protein CASRSGTGSYEQYF. The V and J genes are TRBV6-1 and TRBJ2-7; a weak D match, TRBD2 (6 bases). Trimming took 6 bases from V and 0 from J, leaving 12 bases between them. CDR1 and CDR2 from the germline V gene are MNHNS and SASEGT. The CDR3 consists of 14 residues.

The chain couples TRBV19 to TRBJ1-2; D is possibly TRBD1 (6 bases). CDR1 and CDR2 from the germline V gene are LNHDA and SQIVND (reference sequence). This CDR3 is built from 15 residues. Between the trimmed V and J ends, which lost 0 bases and 5 bases, there was a span of 13 bases. The CDR3 nucleotides are TGTGCCAGTAGTATAGAGGGGGCGACGAGATATGGCTACACCTTC. Protein: CASSIEGATRYGYTF.

The V call is TRBV4-1, the J call TRBJ2-1; 15 positions agree with TRBD2. The V segment lost 2 bases and the J segment 9 bases; nucleotides outside the gene matches: 8. Looked up from germline, CDR1 is MGHRA and CDR2 is YSYEKL. CDR3 length: 17 residues. CDR3 sequence: CASSQRSGTSGRSEQFF. CDR3 nucleotides: TGCGCCAGCAGCCAAAGATCGGGGACTAGCGGGAGGTCTGAGCAGTTCTTC.

CDR3 in DNA: TGCAGCGGGATAAGCGGGAGAACAGATACGCAGTATTTT. Its translation is CSGISGRTDTQYF. The chain combines TRBV29-1 with TRBJ2-3, with 8 bases fitting TRBD2. From germline, CDR1 is SQVTM and CDR2 ANQGSEA. The CDR3 has 13 amino acids. Trimming at V came to 7 bases and at J to 3 bases, leaving 6 bases not matched to a gene.

The chain links TRBV27 to TRBJ2-2; 7 nucleotides line up with TRBD1. Trimming took 5 bases from V and 3 from J; bases not matched to a gene: 6. CDR1 and CDR2 from the germline V gene are MNHEY and SMNVEV (reference sequence). This CDR3 has 15 amino acids. The CDR3 nucleotides are TGTGCCAGCAGTCCAGCTACAGGGGACACCGGGGAGCTGTTTTTT. This codes for CASSPATGDTGELFF.

V usage is TRBV5-1 and J usage is TRBJ2-1, with D perhaps matching TRBD1 (6 bases). CDR3 size: 13 residues. The V end was cut by 5 bases, the J end by 6 bases, with 12 bases between. Germline assignment: CDR1 SGHRS and CDR2 YFSETQ. CDR3 region: CASRMTGGNEQFF. CDR3 nucleotides: TGCGCCAGCAGAATGACAGGAGGCAATGAGCAGTTCTTC.

J is TRBJ2-3 and V is TRBV24-1, with D hard to call. The CDR3 extends over 13 amino acids. Trimming left V 3 bases short and J 6 bases short, with 9 bases between. Germline CDR1 reads KGHDR; CDR2 reads SFDVKD. CDR3 in amino acids: CATSDEATDTQYF. Written as DNA, the CDR3 is TGTGCCACCAGTGATGAGGCAACCGATACGCAGTATTTT.

This chain links TRBV7-2 with TRBJ1-1; TRBD1 matches 7 bases. This CDR3 region has 14 residues. CDR1 and CDR2 (germline): SGHTA, FQGNSA. V trimming: 2 bases; J trimming: 5 bases; junction bases outside the gene matches: 5. The CDR3 coding sequence is TGTGCCAGCAGCTTATCGACAGGGTTGACTGAAGCTTTCTTT. Amino acid sequence: CASSLSTGLTEAFF.

The V and J genes are TRBV7-6 and TRBJ2-3; perhaps TRBD1 as D (5 bases). Trimming pared 0 bases from V and 3 bases from J, leaving 7 bases between. Germline V gene lookup returns CDR1 SGHVS and CDR2 FNYEAQ. The CDR3 is 14 residues long. The CDR3 nucleotides read TGTGCCAGCAGCTTAGCCAGGGAAACAGATACGCAGTATTTT. This codes for CASSLARETDTQYF.

This clone has a handful of counts. The chain links TRBV12-3 or TRBV12-4 to TRBJ1-2; D gene ambiguous. V lost 2 bases to trimming and J lost 7 bases, with 5 bases between them. The CDR3 contains 11 residues. In DNA, the CDR3 is TGTGCCAGCAGTTTAAACATTGGCTACACCTTC. This gives the protein CASSLNIGYTF.

V is TRBV10-3 and J is TRBJ2-5; 9 bases are shared with TRBD1. V lost 2 bases to trimming and J lost 0 bases; unmatched junction nucleotides: 1. The CDR3 length is 15 residues. Germline V gives CDR1 ENHRY, CDR2 SYGVKD. CDR3: CAISEGTGNQETQYF. In DNA form, the CDR3 reads TGTGCCATCAGTGAGGGGACAGGGAACCAAGAGACCCAGTACTTC.

The chain employs TRBV5-1 and TRBJ2-7; 11 positions agree with TRBD2. The V gene end was trimmed by 2 bases and the J gene end by 10 bases; junction bases not matched to a gene: 11. The germline V gene has CDR1 SGHRS and CDR2 YFSETQ. The CDR3 extends over 15 amino acids. In nucleotides, the CDR3 is TGCGCCAGCAGCTTCGGGACTAGCGGTATCCCCGTCCAGTACTTC. Its protein is CASSFGTSGIPVQYF.

The genes are TRBV12-3 or TRBV12-4 and TRBJ1-1; D remains unclear. The CDR3 sequence is 12 residues long. The V gene lost 2 bases and the J gene lost 3 bases, with 4 bases spanning the gap. The CDR3 reads CASSLRYTEAFF. As DNA, the CDR3 is TGTGCCAGCAGTTTACGGTACACTGAAGCTTTCTTT.